This TCR beta chain was sequenced during a study of persistence of HIV-infected CD4 T cells. This was the immunoSEQ version 4 assay in survey mode. Some clones are missing from TCRdb's copy, which holds only in-frame ones; the method was immunoSEQ multiplex PCR. The sample consists of tens of thousands of clones, about 87% of them appearing once. This nonspecific control used anti-CD3/anti-CD28 bead stimulation of CD4+ T cells. Sorting selected CD4+ T cells upregulating both CD40 ligand and CD69. This clone was seen just once. What it recognizes is unknown. The TCR originated in an adult woman with HIV who was CMV-seropositive. The sequenced sample was CD4+ T cells sorted from PBMCs after roughly 17-hour stimulation, obtained from a patient who received antiretroviral therapy.

For the CDR3, the DNA is TGTGCCAGCAGTGAATTAACCCAGGTGAACGTCCGAAAGCGTGAGCAGTTCTTC. Its translation: CASSELTQVNVRKREQFF. The V gene is TRBV25-1, the J gene TRBJ2-1; D not resolved. The CDR3 is made up of 18 amino acids. Per the germline V gene, CDR1 is MGHDK and CDR2 is SYGVNS. V shed 1 base and J shed 9 bases, with 25 bases lying between them.